Described below is a single T cell receptor (beta chain) sequence and its context. The target antigen is unknown. The data derive from a study of cytomegalovirus exposure and HLA in healthy donors. Study outcomes and limitations: Common viral pathogens seemed, in a later analysis, to connect with several of the most significant clusters. According to the study, around 160 TCR beta chains were cytomegalovirus-associated. Data from an earlier analysis indicated that most TCR beta V segments were productive either about 87% or about 30% of the time.

V lost 1 base and J 3 bases, leaving 15 bases between the germline ends. The CDR3 is made up of 16 amino acids. Per the germline V gene, CDR1 is MNHEY and CDR2 is SMNVEV (reference sequence). PCR involved 60 Vbeta and 13 Jbeta primers. Original processing methods: Later analysis identified roughly 84 million unique TCR beta chains, 8.5 million to 13 million shared. Profiling relied on immunoSEQ multiplex PCR, and the TCRdb table lists in-frame clones only, not all of them. For V, J and clone size, that table is used; D and trimming come from the DNA. The sample yields about 120,000 clones, 65% to 85% seen once.

This receptor was identified in a woman in her thirties or forties in good health and CMV-seropositive. Material: PBMCs. The genes are TRBV27 and TRBJ1-1; D unresolved. CDR3 in DNA: TGTGCCAGCAGTTTATTTGGAGTCCCGAGGGACACTGAAGCTTTCTTT. This encodes CASSLFGVPRDTEAFF.